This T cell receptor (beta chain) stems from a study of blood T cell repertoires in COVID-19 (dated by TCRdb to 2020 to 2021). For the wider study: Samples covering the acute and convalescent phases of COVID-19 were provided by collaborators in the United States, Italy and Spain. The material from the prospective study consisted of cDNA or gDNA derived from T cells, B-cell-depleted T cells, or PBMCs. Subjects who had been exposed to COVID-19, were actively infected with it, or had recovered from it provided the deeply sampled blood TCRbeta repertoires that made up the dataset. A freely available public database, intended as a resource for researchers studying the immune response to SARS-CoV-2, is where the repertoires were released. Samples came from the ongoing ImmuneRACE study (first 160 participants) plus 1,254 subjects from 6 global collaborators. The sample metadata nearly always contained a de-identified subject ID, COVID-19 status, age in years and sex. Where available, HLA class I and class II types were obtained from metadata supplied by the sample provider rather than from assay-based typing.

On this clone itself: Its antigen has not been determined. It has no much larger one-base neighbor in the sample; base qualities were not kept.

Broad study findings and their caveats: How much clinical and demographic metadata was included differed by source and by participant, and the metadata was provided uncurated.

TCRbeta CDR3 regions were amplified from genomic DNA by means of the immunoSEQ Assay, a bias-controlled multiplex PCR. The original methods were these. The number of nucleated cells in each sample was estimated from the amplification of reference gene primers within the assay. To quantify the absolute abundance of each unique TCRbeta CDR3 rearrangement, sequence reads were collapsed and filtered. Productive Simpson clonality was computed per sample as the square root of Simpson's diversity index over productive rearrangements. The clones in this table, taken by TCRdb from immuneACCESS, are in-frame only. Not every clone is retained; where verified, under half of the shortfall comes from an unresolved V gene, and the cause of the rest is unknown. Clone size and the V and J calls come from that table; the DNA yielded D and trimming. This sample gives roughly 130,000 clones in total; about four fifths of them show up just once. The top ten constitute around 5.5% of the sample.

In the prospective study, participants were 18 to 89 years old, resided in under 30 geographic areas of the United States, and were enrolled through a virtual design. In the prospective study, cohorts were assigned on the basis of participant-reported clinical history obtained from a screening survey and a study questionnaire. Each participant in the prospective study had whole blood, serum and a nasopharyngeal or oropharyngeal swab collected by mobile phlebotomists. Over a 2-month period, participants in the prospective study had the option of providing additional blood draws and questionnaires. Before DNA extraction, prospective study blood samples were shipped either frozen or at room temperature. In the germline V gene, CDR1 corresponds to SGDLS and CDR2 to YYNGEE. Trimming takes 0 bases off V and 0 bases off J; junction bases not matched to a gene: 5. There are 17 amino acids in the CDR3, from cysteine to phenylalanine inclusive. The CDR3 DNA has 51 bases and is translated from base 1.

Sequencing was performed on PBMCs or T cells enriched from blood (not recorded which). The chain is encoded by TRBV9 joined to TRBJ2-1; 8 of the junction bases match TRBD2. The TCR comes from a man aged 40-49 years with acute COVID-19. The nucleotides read TGTGCCAGCAGCGTAGGGACTAGCCGTAGCTCCTACAATGAGCAGTTCTTC. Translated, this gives CASSVGTSRSSYNEQFF.